This record concerns one TCR beta chain sequence. The data were obtained in a study of blood T cell repertoires in COVID-19. The wider study: COVID-19 samples, acute and convalescent, were from the United States, Italy and Spain.

Per the original data handling: Amplification of reference gene primers was used by the study to estimate nucleated cell counts. Sequencing was performed with immunoSEQ multiplex PCR; in TCRdb, only in-frame clones are kept and a portion is missing. That table furnishes V, J and clone size, whereas the DNA furnished D and trimming. Of roughly 230,000 clones listed, over 70% are singletons. The origin of this receptor is a woman over 75 with acute or convalescent COVID-19. The sample was peripheral blood.

The CDR3 spells CASSLDTQETQYF. The CDR3 DNA is TGTGCCAGTAGCTTAGACACCCAAGAGACCCAGTACTTC. V is TRBV19 and J is TRBJ2-5, with D uncertain. Germline V gene sequence: CDR1 LNHDA, CDR2 SQIVND (reference sequence). Between the trimmed V and J ends, which lost 6 bases and 1 base, there was a span of 9 bases. This CDR3 has 13 amino acids.